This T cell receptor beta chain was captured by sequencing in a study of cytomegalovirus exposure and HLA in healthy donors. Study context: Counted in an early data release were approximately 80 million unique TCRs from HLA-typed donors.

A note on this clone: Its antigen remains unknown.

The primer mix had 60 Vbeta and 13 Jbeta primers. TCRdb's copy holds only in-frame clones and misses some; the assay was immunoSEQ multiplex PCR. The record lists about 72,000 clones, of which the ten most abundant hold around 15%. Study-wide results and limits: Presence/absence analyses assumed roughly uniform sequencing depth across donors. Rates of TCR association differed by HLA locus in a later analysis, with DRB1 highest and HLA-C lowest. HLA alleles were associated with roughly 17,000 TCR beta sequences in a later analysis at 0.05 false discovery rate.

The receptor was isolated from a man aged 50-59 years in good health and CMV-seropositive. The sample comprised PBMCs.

This chain's CDR3 is CASSGTGGTETQYF. CDR3 DNA: TGTGCCAGCAGCGGGACAGGGGGCACAGAGACCCAGTACTTC. This chain links TRBV9 with TRBJ2-5, with 11 bases fitting TRBD1. CDR1 is SGDLS, CDR2 YYNGEE, per germline. Trimming removed 3 bases from V and 4 bases from J; junction bases left unmatched: 2. The CDR3 spans 14 residues.